A selection of T cell receptor beta chains follows, all from one sample in a study of cytomegalovirus exposure and HLA in healthy donors. The repertoire was sequenced with immunoSEQ multiplex PCR; TCRdb's copy has only in-frame clones and lacks some. Among 60,000 to 85,000 clones listed, roughly 82% were seen once. Sequenced: PBMCs. All receptors derive from a male donor in good health and CMV-seropositive. The CDR3 runs from the conserved cysteine through the conserved F or W. D genes are given only for firm matches. A clone size is listed for some rows: how often the clone was seen (once, few, many), or a class if it is expanded.

V gene,J gene,D gene,clone size,CDR3 protein,CDR3 DNA
TRBV30,TRBJ2-7,NA,NA,CAWSADRDEQYF,TGTGCCTGGAGTGCGGACAGAGACGAGCAGTACTTC
TRBV19,TRBJ2-5,NA,NA,CATKGGETQYF,TGTGCCACCAAAGGGGGAGAGACCCAGTACTTC
TRBV14,TRBJ1-1,TRBD1,NA,CASSQTGGRAFF,TGTGCCAGCAGCCAGACAGGGGGCAGGGCTTTCTTT
TRBV2,TRBJ2-6,TRBD1,NA,CASSGDRGRGSGANVLTF,TGTGCCAGCAGTGGAGACAGGGGGCGGGGCTCTGGGGCCAACGTCCTGACTTTC
TRBV29-1,TRBJ1-2,NA,NA,CSVEETYGYTF,TGCAGCGTTGAGGAGACCTATGGCTACACCTTC
TRBV7-6,TRBJ1-6,TRBD1,NA,CASSSDRGNNSPLHF,TGTGCCAGCAGCTCCGACAGGGGAAATAATTCACCCCTCCACTTT
TRBV4-1,TRBJ2-7,NA,few,CASSQARTPSYEQYF,TGCGCCAGCAGCCAGGCCCGGACACCTTCCTACGAGCAGTACTTC
TRBV5-5,TRBJ1-6,NA,NA,CASSLVQLSSYNSPLHF,TGTGCCAGCAGCTTGGTCCAACTGAGCTCCTATAATTCACCCCTCCACTTT
TRBV2,TRBJ2-7,TRBD1,NA,CASRGIPGTGGVEQYF,TGTGCCAGCAGGGGGATTCCCGGGACAGGGGGAGTCGAGCAGTACTTC
TRBV7-9,TRBJ2-2,NA,NA,CASSATGITGELFF,TGTGCCAGCAGCGCAACAGGGATCACCGGGGAGCTGTTTTTT
TRBV6-1,TRBJ2-3,NA,NA,CASSEGGADTQYF,TGTGCCAGCAGTGAAGGCGGGGCAGATACGCAGTATTTT
TRBV6-5,TRBJ2-7,NA,NA,CASSYSGESYEQYF,TGTGCCAGCAGTTACTCCGGGGAGTCCTACGAGCAGTACTTC
TRBV9,TRBJ2-7,TRBD1,few,CASSGGVAGGSYEQYF,TGTGCCAGCAGCGGAGGAGTGGCAGGGGGCAGCTACGAGCAGTACTTC
TRBV27,TRBJ1-1,NA,NA,CASSLTGSNTEAFF,TGTGCCAGCAGTTTGACAGGCTCGAACACTGAAGCTTTCTTT
TRBV4-3,TRBJ1-3,TRBD1,few,CASSQATGTGNTIYF,TGCGCCAGCAGCCAGGCGACAGGGACTGGAAACACCATATATTTT
TRBV6-5,TRBJ2-5,TRBD2,NA,CASSSPLAGEETQYF,TGTGCCAGCAGTTCACCCCTAGCGGGGGAAGAGACCCAGTACTTC
TRBV6-1,TRBJ1-1,NA,few,CASRSGHPNTEAFF,TGTGCCAGCAGGTCGGGACATCCGAACACTGAAGCTTTCTTT
TRBV11-2,TRBJ2-2,TRBD2,NA,CASRLLAATNTGELFF,TGTGCCAGCCGGCTACTAGCGGCCACGAACACCGGGGAGCTGTTTTTT
TRBV7-3,TRBJ2-3,NA,NA,CASSLNPTTTDTQYF,TGTGCCAGCAGCTTAAACCCAACAACCACAGATACGCAGTATTTT
TRBV28,TRBJ1-1,NA,NA,CASLARMNTEAFF,TGTGCCAGCCTAGCGAGAATGAACACTGAAGCTTTCTTT
TRBV27,TRBJ2-5,TRBD1,NA,CASRGTGRWETQYF,TGTGCCAGCAGGGGGACAGGGCGTTGGGAGACCCAGTACTTC
TRBV5-1,TRBJ1-1,NA,NA,CASSLGFRGEETEAFF,TGCGCCAGCAGCTTGGGTTTCAGGGGCGAGGAAACTGAAGCTTTCTTT